The 11 T cell receptor beta chains below were found in one sample sequenced in a study of beta chain features in type 1 diabetes. Expressed TCRB transcripts were sequenced because the isolated RNA had all been reverse transcribed beforehand. TCRdb keeps only in-frame clones here, not all; method: immunoSEQ multiplex PCR. The sample has 350,000 to 450,000 clones, about 14% seen once. Sequencing was performed on naive CD4+ T cells from blood. The receptor set was obtained from a man in his thirties or forties in good health.

This clone was found a few times. The chain carries TRBV4-3 and TRBJ2-7; 7 bases agree with TRBD2. This CDR3 has 15 residues. Germline loops: CDR1 LGHNA, CDR2 YSLEER. Trimming at V came to 4 bases and at J to 0 bases, leaving 6 bases not matched to a gene. This chain's CDR3 is CASSPAGGSSYEQYV. CDR3 DNA: TGCGCCAGCAGCCCGGCCGGCGGGAGCTCCTACGAGCAGTACGTC.

In its sample, this clone was seen once. The genes are TRBV4-3 and TRBJ1-1; maybe TRBD1 (6 bases). Germline lookup yields CDR1 LGHNA and CDR2 YSLEER. The V and J ends lost 3 bases and 1 base respectively, with 21 bases between them. The CDR3 sequence is 18 residues long. In DNA, the CDR3 is TGCGCCAGCAGCCAGGGGGCCTTTGGAGCCTCAAGGAACACTGAAGCTTTCTTT. Amino acids: CASSQGAFGASRNTEAFF.

The table lists this clone with a few counts. The CDR3 region is CASCRDGNTEAFF. CDR3 bases: TGTGCCAGCTGCCGGGACGGAAACACTGAAGCTTTCTTT. The chain combines TRBV7-2 with TRBJ1-1; TRBD1 might be the D (5 bases). The V gene lost 8 bases and the J gene lost 2 bases, with 12 bases spanning the gap. This CDR3 has 13 residues. Germline V lookup: CDR1 SGHTA, CDR2 FQGNSA.

V and J are TRBV12-5 and TRBJ2-2; D unclear. The V gene's germline CDR1 is LGHNT and CDR2 FRNRAP. Trimming removed 0 bases at V and 4 bases at J, with 12 bases between. The CDR3 has 16 residues. The CDR3 is CASGLVLGRLTGELFF. The CDR3 DNA reads TGTGCTAGTGGTTTGGTACTCGGCAGGCTCACCGGGGAGCTGTTTTTT.

V is TRBV18 and J is TRBJ1-3, with D possibly matching TRBD1 (5 bases). The CDR3 spans 14 residues. Germline V CDR1 and CDR2: KGHSH, LQKENI. The ends were cut back, 4 bases at V and 4 bases at J, with 11 bases in the middle. The DNA for the CDR3 is TGTGCCAGCTCACGCAGCAGGGCCGGAAACACCATATATTTT. Its protein product is CASSRSRAGNTIYF.

The table lists this clone with a few counts. V is TRBV4-1 and J is TRBJ2-3; possibly TRBD2 for D (6 bases). Trimming took 3 bases from V and 3 from J, leaving 7 bases between them. Germline V gives CDR1 MGHRA, CDR2 YSYEKL. There are 13 residues in the CDR3. CDR3 sequence reads: CASSQTRTDTQYF. In nucleotides, the CDR3 is TGCGCCAGCAGCCAGACTAGGACAGATACGCAGTATTTT.

This clone was counted only a few times. This chain uses TRBV7-2 with TRBJ2-1, with D perhaps given as TRBD1 or TRBD2 (5 bases each). Germline V gene lookup returns CDR1 SGHTA and CDR2 FQGNSA. This CDR3 contains 15 residues. The V and J ends lost 4 bases and 5 bases respectively, with 15 bases between them. For the CDR3, the DNA is TGTGCCAGCAGCTCCATCCGGGACGGGAACAATGAGCAGTTCTTC. Residues: CASSSIRDGNNEQFF.

The table lists this clone with a few counts. The V call is TRBV7-2, the J call TRBJ2-3; 9 bases agree with TRBD2. From germline, CDR1 is SGHTA and CDR2 FQGNSA. V trimming: 5 bases; J trimming: 1 base; junction bases outside the gene matches: 7. This CDR3 is built from 16 residues. The CDR3 is CASSLRASGGTDTQYF. The CDR3 nucleotides read TGTGCCAGCAGCCTAAGGGCTAGCGGGGGCACAGATACGCAGTATTTT.

This clone was detected many times. The sample holds other DNA sequences that translate to the same CDR3. The chain carries TRBV18 and TRBJ2-5; D unclear. V dropped 3 bases and J dropped 2 bases, with 1 base sitting between them. Germline CDR1 and CDR2: KGHSH and LQKENI. CDR3 length: 11 amino acids. The CDR3 spells CASSPQETQYF. CDR3 nucleotides: TGTGCCAGCTCACCTCAAGAGACCCAGTACTTC.

The rearrangement links TRBV29-1 to TRBJ2-3; D is possibly TRBD2 (6 bases). Deletions cut 7 bases from V and 3 bases from J, with 14 bases between. The CDR3 extends over 13 amino acids. Per the germline V gene, CDR1 is SQVTM and CDR2 is ANQGSEA. The CDR3: CSGSSRGTDTQYF. CDR3 nucleotides: TGCAGCGGCTCCTCACGGGGGACAGATACGCAGTATTTT.

Only a few counts were recorded for this clone. This chain joins TRBV7-2 and TRBJ2-3; possible D gene TRBD2, 6 bases. CDR3 length: 15 amino acids. Germline values: CDR1 SGHTA, CDR2 FQGNSA. Trimming stripped 1 base from V and 4 bases from J, with 12 bases between. CDR3: CASSLGGRRADTQYF. DNA of the CDR3: TGTGCCAGCAGCTTAGGGGGCAGGAGGGCAGATACGCAGTATTTT.